This TCR beta chain was obtained from a study of OX40 agonist ivuxolimab in advanced cancers. This clone was detected only once. No antigen is known for it. Generated by immunoSEQ multiplex PCR, the TCRdb table keeps only in-frame clones and is missing some. The sample includes roughly 50,000 clones, around nine tenths of them seen just once. The V end was cut by 0 bases, the J end by 5 bases, with 8 bases between. Germline assignment: CDR1 MNHEY and CDR2 SVGAGI. The CDR3 loop spans 13 amino acids. Study-level findings and limits: Expanded clones were, on average, more numerous among CD8+ T cells than CD4+.

Sequencing was performed on CD4+ or CD8+ T cells sorted from blood, taken in a trial of the OX40 agonist ivuxolimab. The chain couples TRBV6-5 to TRBJ2-7; TRBD2 might be the D (5 bases). The receptor's source is an adult with an advanced solid tumor such as melanoma, head and neck, liver or kidney cancer. This CDR3 is CASSYSRVHEQYF. Written as DNA, the CDR3 is TGTGCCAGCAGTTACTCGAGGGTTCACGAGCAGTACTTC.